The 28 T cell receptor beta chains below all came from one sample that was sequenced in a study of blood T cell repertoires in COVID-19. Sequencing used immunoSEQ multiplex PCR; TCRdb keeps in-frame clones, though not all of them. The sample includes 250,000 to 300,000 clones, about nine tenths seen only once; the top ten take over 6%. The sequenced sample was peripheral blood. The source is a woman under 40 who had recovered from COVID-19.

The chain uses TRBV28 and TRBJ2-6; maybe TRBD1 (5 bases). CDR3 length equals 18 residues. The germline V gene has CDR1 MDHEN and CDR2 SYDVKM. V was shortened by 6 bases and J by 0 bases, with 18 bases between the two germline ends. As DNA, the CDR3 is TGTGCCAGCAGGGGGCGGCTTACCGCTCTCTCTGGGGCCAACGTCCTGACTTTC. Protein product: CASRGRLTALSGANVLTF.

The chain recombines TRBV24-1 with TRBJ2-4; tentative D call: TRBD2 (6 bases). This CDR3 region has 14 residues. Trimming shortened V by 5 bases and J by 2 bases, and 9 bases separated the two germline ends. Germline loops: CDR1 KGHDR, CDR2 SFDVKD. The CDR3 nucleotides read TGTGCCACCAGTGCTGCGGGGCCCAAAAACATTCAGTACTTC. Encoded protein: CATSAAGPKNIQYF.

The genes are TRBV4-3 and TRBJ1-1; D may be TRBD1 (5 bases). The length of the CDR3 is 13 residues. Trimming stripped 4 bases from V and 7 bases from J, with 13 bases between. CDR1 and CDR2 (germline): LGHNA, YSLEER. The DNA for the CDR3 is TGCGCCAGCAGCCTGCAGGGTTCCGTTGAAGCTTTCTTT. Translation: CASSLQGSVEAFF.

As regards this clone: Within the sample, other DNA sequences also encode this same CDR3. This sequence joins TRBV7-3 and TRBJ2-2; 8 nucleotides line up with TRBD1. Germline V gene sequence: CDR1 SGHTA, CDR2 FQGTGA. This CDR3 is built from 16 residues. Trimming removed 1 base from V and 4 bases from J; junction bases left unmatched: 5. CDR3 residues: CASSLRGTGVTGELFF. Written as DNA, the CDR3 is TGTGCCAGCAGCTTAAGGGGGACAGGAGTCACCGGGGAGCTGTTTTTT.

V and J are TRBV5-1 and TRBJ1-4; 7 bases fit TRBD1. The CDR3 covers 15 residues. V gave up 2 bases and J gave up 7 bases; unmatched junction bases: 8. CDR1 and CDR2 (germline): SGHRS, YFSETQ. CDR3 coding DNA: TGCGCCAGCAGCTTAACAGGGGATTATGGTGAAAAACTGTTTTTT. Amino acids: CASSLTGDYGEKLFF.

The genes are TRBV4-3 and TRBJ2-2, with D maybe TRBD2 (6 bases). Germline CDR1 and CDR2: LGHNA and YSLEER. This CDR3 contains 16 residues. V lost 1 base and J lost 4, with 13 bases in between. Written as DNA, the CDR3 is TGCGCCAGCAGCCAAGTCGCGGGGTCGGGCACCGGGGAGCTGTTTTTT. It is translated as CASSQVAGSGTGELFF.

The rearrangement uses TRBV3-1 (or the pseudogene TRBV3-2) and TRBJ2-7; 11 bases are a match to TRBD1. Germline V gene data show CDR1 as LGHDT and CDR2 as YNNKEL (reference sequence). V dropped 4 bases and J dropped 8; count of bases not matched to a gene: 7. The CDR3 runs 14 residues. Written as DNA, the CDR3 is TGTGCCAGCAGCCTCGGACAGGGGGCGAGGAAGCAGTACTTC. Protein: CASSLGQGARKQYF.

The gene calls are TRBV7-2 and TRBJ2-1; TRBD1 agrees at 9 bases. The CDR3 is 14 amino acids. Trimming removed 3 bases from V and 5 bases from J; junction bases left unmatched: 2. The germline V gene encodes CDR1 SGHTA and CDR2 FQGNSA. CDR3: CASSFGTGNNEQFF. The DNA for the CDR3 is TGTGCCAGCAGCTTCGGGACAGGGAACAATGAGCAGTTCTTC.

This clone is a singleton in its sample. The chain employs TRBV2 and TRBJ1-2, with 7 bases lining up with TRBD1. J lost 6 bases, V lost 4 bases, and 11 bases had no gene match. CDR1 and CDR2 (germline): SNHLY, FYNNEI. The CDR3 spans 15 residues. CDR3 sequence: CASSVPGTAKDGYTF. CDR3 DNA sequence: TGTGCCAGCAGTGTTCCCGGGACAGCTAAAGATGGCTACACCTTC.

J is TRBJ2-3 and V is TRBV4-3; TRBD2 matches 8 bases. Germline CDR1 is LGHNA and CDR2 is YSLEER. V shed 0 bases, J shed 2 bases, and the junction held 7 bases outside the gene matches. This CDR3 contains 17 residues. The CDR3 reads CASSQDQSGGYTDTQYF. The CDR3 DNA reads TGCGCCAGCAGCCAAGATCAAAGCGGGGGTTACACAGATACGCAGTATTTT.

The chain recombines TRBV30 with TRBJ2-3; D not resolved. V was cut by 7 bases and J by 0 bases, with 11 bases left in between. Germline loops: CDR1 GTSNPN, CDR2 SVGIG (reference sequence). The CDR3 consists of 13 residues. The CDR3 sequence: CALTGASTDTQYF. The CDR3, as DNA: TGTGCCTTGACTGGCGCTAGCACAGATACGCAGTATTTT.

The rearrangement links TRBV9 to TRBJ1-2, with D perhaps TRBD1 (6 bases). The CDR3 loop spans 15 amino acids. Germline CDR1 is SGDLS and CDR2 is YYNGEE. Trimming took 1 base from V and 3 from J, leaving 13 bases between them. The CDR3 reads CASSVQGQAHYGYTF. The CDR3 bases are TGTGCCAGCAGCGTACAGGGGCAGGCCCACTATGGCTACACCTTC.

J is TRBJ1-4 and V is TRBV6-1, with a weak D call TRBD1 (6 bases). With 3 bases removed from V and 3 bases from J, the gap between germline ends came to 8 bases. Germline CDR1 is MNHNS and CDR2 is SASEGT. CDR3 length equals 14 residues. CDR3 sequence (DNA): TGTGCCAGCAGTGACAGGGGAGCTAATGAAAAACTGTTTTTT. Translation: CASSDRGANEKLFF.

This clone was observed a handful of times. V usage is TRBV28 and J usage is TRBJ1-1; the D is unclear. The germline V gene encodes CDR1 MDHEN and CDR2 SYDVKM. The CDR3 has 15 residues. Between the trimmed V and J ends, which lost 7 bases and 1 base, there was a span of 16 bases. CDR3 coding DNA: TGTGCCAGCACCTCCCCTGCGGCGGCGAACACTGAAGCTTTCTTT. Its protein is CASTSPAAANTEAFF.

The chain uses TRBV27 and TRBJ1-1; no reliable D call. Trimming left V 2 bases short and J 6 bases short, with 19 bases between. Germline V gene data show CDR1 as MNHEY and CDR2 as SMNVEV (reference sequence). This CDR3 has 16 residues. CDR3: CASSLRDYGLLPEAFF. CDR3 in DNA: TGTGCCAGCAGTTTACGGGATTATGGGCTCCTCCCTGAAGCTTTCTTT.

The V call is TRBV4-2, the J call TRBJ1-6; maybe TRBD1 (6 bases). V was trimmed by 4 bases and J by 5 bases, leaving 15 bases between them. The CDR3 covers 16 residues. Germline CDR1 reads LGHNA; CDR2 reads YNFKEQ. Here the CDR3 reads CASSLTDRNNNSPLHF. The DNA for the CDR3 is TGTGCCAGCAGCCTAACCGACAGGAACAATAATTCACCCCTCCACTTT.

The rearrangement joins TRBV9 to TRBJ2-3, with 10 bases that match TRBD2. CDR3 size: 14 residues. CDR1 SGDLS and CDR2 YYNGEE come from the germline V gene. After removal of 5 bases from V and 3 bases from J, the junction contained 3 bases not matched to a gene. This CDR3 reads CASSLLAGTDTQYF. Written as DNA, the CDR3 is TGTGCCAGCAGTTTACTAGCGGGGACAGATACGCAGTATTTT.

This chain's CDR3 is CASSQVETGLNTEAFF. The DNA of the CDR3 is TGTGCCAGCAGCCAAGTTGAGACAGGGCTGAACACTGAAGCTTTCTTT. The V call is TRBV3-1 (or the pseudogene TRBV3-2), the J call TRBJ1-1, with TRBD1 identical over 7 bases. The CDR3 totals 16 residues. With 1 base clipped from V and 0 bases from J, the junction kept 5 bases outside the gene matches. Germline V gives CDR1 LGHDT, CDR2 YNNKEL (reference sequence).

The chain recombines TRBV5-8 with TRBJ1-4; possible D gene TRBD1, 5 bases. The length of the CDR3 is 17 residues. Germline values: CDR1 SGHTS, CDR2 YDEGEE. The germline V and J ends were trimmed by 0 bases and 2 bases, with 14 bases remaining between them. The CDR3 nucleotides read TGTGCCAGCAGCTTGGGGAGGGGCGTTGCGACTAATGAAAAACTGTTTTTT. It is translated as CASSLGRGVATNEKLFF.

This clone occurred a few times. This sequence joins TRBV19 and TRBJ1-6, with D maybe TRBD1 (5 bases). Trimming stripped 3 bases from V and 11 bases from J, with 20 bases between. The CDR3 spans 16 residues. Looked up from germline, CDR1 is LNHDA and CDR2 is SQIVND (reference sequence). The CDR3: CASSIRSGVATPPLHF. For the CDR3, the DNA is TGTGCCAGTAGTATCAGATCGGGGGTGGCAACTCCACCCCTCCACTTT.

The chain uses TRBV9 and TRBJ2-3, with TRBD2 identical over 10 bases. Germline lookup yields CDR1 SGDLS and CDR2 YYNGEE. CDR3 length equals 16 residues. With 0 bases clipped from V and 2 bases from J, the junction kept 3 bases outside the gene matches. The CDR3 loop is CASSVEAGGFTDTQYF. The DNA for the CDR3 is TGTGCCAGCAGCGTAGAAGCGGGGGGGTTCACAGATACGCAGTATTTT.

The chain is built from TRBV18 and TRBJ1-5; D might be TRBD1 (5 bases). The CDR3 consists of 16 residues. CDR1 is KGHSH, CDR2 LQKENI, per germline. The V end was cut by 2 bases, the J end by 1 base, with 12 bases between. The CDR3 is CASSPGDSWSNQPQHF. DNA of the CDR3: TGTGCCAGCTCACCAGGGGACTCCTGGAGCAATCAGCCCCAGCATTTT.

CDR3 DNA sequence: TGCGCCAGCAGCACCAGGAATTTAGAGACCCAGTACTTC. Protein sequence: CASSTRNLETQYF. The V call is TRBV5-1, the J call TRBJ2-5; D call uncertain. Per germline, CDR1 SGHRS and CDR2 YFSETQ. Trimming left V 4 bases short and J 4 bases short, with 11 bases between. This CDR3 contains 13 residues.

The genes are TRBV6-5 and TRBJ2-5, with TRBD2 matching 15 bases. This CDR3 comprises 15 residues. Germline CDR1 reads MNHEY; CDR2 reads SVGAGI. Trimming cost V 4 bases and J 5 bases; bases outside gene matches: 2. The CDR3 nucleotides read TGTGCCAGCAGTTGGACTAGCGGGGGGGTGGAGACCCAGTACTTC. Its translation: CASSWTSGGVETQYF.

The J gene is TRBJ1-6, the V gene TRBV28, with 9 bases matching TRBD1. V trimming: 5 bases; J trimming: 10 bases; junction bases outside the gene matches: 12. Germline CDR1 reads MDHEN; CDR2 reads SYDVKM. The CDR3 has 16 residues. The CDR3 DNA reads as TGTGCCAGCAGTCCCACCGGGACAGGGAAGTTCTCACCCCTCCACTTT. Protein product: CASSPTGTGKFSPLHF.

CDR3 in amino acids: CATSDPGSGNTIYF. DNA of the CDR3: TGTGCCACCAGTGACCCAGGGTCAGGAAACACCATATATTTT. The chain uses TRBV24-1 and TRBJ1-3, with a tentative D call TRBD1 (5 bases). The CDR3 is made up of 14 amino acids. V lost 4 bases, J lost 4 bases, and 10 bases lay in between. Germline-derived CDR1 and CDR2 are KGHDR and SFDVKD.

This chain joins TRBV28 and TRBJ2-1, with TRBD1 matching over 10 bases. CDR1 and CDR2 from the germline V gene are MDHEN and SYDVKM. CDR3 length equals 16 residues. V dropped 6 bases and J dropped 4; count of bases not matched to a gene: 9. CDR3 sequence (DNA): TGTGCCAGCAGCCGTTCGGGGACAGGGGTTTACAATGAGCAGTTCTTC. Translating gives CASSRSGTGVYNEQFF.

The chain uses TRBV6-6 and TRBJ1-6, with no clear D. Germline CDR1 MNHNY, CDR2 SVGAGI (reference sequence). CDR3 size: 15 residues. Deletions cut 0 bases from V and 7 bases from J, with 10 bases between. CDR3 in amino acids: CASSYSRVENSPLHF. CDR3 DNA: TGTGCCAGCAGTTACTCGCGGGTGGAGAATTCACCCCTCCACTTT.